This note documents a single TCR beta chain sequence. Its antigen is unknown. The assay was immunoSEQ multiplex PCR, and TCRdb's table has in-frame clones only and misses some. Altogether tens of thousands of clones are present, around 86% being singletons, with the ten largest covering over 15%. The sample belongs to a study of T cell responses to AZD1222 COVID-19 vaccine. Study background: Second doses at about 4 or about 12 weeks were pooled. Findings and limits, study-wide: Donors in the cohort were predominantly white British and more often female, and clonal diversity was possibly underestimated. Among spike-specific TCRs, nearly half reportedly target unmutated variant regions.

This CDR3 is built from 15 residues. V gave up 5 bases and J gave up 0 bases; unmatched junction bases: 4. The germline CDR1 and CDR2 sequences are SGHNT and YENEEA. This clonotype was sampled from an adult in good health. The source material was peripheral blood, sampled on day 0 of AZD1222 vaccination. This chain links TRBV11-3 with TRBJ2-1; 7 bases are a match to TRBD2. The CDR3 spells CASSPGGPSYNEQFF. CDR3 DNA: TGTGCCAGCAGCCCGGGGGGTCCCTCCTACAATGAGCAGTTCTTC.